This TCR beta chain derives from a study of CD8 T cells in ankylosing spondylitis. Notes on the study in general: Apparently characteristic of ankylosing spondylitis blood was a TCR beta motif (about 8 highly homologous variants). Reportedly, disease-linked clones are significantly enriched in ankylosing spondylitis patients' matched synovial fluid.

V lost 5 bases, J lost 0 bases, and 14 bases lay in between. This CDR3 region has 15 residues. Germline V CDR1 and CDR2: SEHNR, FQNEAQ (reference sequence). Concerning this clonotype itself: What it recognizes is unknown.

TCRdb processed the 5' RACE reads anew with MiXCR; each CDR3 protein has one entry. The sample has around 330,000 distinct CDR3 sequences, 11% seen once. Sequenced material: blood, either unsorted or a sorted T cell fraction (not recorded which). The sequence was obtained from a female donor with ankylosing spondylitis or in good health (not recorded which). The chain joins TRBV7-9 to TRBJ2-7; D is undetermined. CDR3 DNA: TGTGCCAGCAGCCCTAACCGCGTCAGCTCCTACGAGCAGTACTTC. Protein product: CASSPNRVSSYEQYF.